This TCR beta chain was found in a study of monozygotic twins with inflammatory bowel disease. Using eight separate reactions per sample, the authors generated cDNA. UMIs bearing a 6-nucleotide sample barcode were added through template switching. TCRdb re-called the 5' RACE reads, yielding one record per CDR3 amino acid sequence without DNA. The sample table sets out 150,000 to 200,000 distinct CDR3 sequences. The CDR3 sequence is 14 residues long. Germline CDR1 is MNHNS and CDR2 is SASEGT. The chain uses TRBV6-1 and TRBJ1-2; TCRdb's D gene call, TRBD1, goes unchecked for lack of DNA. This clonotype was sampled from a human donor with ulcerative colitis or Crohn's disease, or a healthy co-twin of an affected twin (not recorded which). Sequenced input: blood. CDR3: CASTRGPLGYGYTF.